This is a list of T cell receptor beta chains from one sample in a study of blood T cell repertoires in COVID-19. Method: immunoSEQ multiplex PCR; TCRdb's copy keeps in-frame clones and lacks some. This table holds 95,000 to 150,000 clones, roughly 84% found once. Input material: PBMCs or T cells enriched from blood (not recorded which). The origin of the receptors is a woman aged 25 to 39 who had recovered from COVID-19. CDR3s include the opening cysteine and the closing phenylalanine or tryptophan. A D gene is named only where the DNA matches it firmly.

d_gene,v_gene,j_gene,CDR3aa,CDR3nt
-,TRBV5-1,TRBJ2-3,CASMSGPSTDTQYF,TGCGCCAGCATGAGCGGGCCTAGCACAGATACGCAGTATTTT
-,TRBV5-6,TRBJ1-4,CASSPLGATPNEKLFF,TGTGCCAGCAGCCCCTTAGGGGCGACCCCTAATGAAAAACTGTTTTTT
TRBD1,TRBV5-6,TRBJ2-6,CASSTYLQGAGANVLTF,TGTGCCAGCAGCACCTACTTACAGGGGGCGGGGGCCAACGTCCTGACTTTC
-,TRBV21-1,TRBJ2-2,CASSKYRAGAIGELFF,TGTGCCAGCAGCAAATACAGGGCAGGGGCCATCGGGGAGCTGTTTTTT
-,TRBV19,TRBJ2-1,CASSPHYSGTQQFF,TGTGCCAGTAGTCCCCACTACTCCGGGACACAGCAGTTCTTC
-,TRBV4-3,TRBJ2-7,CASSQDRGDEQYF,TGCGCCAGCAGCCAAGATAGGGGTGACGAGCAGTACTTC
-,TRBV18,TRBJ1-6,CASSPYSRRWEDNSPLHF,TGTGCCAGCTCACCTTATTCGAGGAGATGGGAGGATAATTCACCCCTCCACTTT
-,TRBV7-3,TRBJ2-1,CASSLTGGSYNEQFF,TGTGCCAGCAGCTTAACAGGAGGCTCCTACAATGAGCAGTTCTTC
-,TRBV15,TRBJ2-1,CATSSDRIDNEQFF,TGTGCCACCAGCTCAGACAGGATCGACAATGAGCAGTTCTTC
-,TRBV2,TRBJ1-3,CASSEASTEPGNTIYF,TGTGCCAGCAGTGAAGCGTCGACAGAACCTGGAAACACCATATATTTT
TRBD1,TRBV9,TRBJ2-1,CASSLRDRAFNEQFF,TGTGCCAGCAGCCTGAGGGACAGGGCTTTCAATGAGCAGTTCTTC